The 18 T cell receptor beta chains listed next were all sequenced from one sample in a study of technical replicates of blood from a handful of donors. Produced via immunoSEQ multiplex PCR; TCRdb's table is partial and in-frame only. The data contain over 50,000 clones, over 85% of them singletons. The sequenced sample consisted of PBMCs. The source is a human donor in good health. Some clones in this sample may be carry-over from other donors' samples.

This chain connects TRBV5-1 to TRBJ2-7; tentative D call: TRBD1 (6 bases). CDR1 and CDR2 from the germline V gene are SGHRS and YFSETQ. V lost 4 bases and J 4 bases, leaving 18 bases between the germline ends. The CDR3 sequence is 15 residues long. The CDR3 protein is CASSTTGISGYEQYF. DNA for the CDR3: TGCGCCAGCAGCACCACAGGGATCTCAGGATACGAGCAGTACTTC.

In nucleotides, the CDR3 is TGTGCCAGCAGTTTATGGACTAAGGCGAATACGCAGTATTTT. Translation gives CASSLWTKANTQYF. The chain employs TRBV27 and TRBJ2-3, with a possible D match to TRBD2 (6 bases). Trimming removed 1 base at V and 7 bases at J, with 12 bases between. The CDR3 sequence is 14 residues long. CDR1 and CDR2 (germline): MNHEY, SMNVEV (reference sequence).

The chain couples TRBV30 to TRBJ2-4; no definite D call. Germline assignment: CDR1 GTSNPN and CDR2 SVGIG (reference sequence). V lost 1 base, J lost 5 bases, and 3 bases lay in between. The CDR3 totals 11 residues. The CDR3 DNA reads as TGTGCCTGGAGTGGCGAAAACATTCAGTACTTC. It yields the protein CAWSGENIQYF.

The CDR3 region is CASSGGALDLAYEQYF. Here the CDR3 DNA reads TGTGCCAGCAGCGGCGGGGCCTTAGATTTAGCCTACGAGCAGTACTTC. The V gene is TRBV2, the J gene TRBJ2-7; D perhaps matches TRBD2 (6 bases). There are 16 residues in the CDR3. The germline V and J ends were trimmed by 6 bases and 2 bases, with 20 bases remaining between them. The germline gives CDR1 SNHLY, CDR2 FYNNEI.

The chain is built from TRBV6-6 and TRBJ2-7, with D possibly being TRBD2 (6 bases). CDR1 is MNHNY, CDR2 SVGAGI, per germline (reference sequence). V lost 6 bases to trimming and J lost 6 bases, with 15 bases between them. The CDR3 runs 13 residues. CDR3 protein: CASSSEGRSEQYF. The CDR3 nucleotides are TGTGCCAGCAGCTCGGAGGGCCGATCCGAGCAGTACTTC.

The V call is TRBV5-4, the J call TRBJ2-1; D possibly corresponds to TRBD1 (5 bases). The germline V and J ends were trimmed by 4 bases and 10 bases, with 15 bases remaining between them. This CDR3 contains 13 residues. Per the germline V gene, CDR1 is SGHNT and CDR2 is YYREEE (reference sequence). The CDR3 loop is CASSPEGVGEQFF. CDR3 in DNA: TGTGCCAGCAGCCCAGAAGGGGTGGGGGAGCAGTTCTTC.

The DNA for the CDR3 is TGTGCCAGCGGAGGGACAGGGTCGGGCTATGGCTACACCTTC. It codes for CASGGTGSGYGYTF. The rearrangement uses TRBV5-4 and TRBJ1-2; the match to TRBD1 covers 9 bases. J lost 4 bases, V lost 7 bases, and 8 bases had no gene match. The CDR3 has 14 residues. Germline assignment: CDR1 SGHNT and CDR2 YYREEE (reference sequence).

The chain combines TRBV18 with TRBJ2-2; the match to TRBD2 covers 8 bases. J gave up 4 bases and V 2 bases, and 6 bases lay outside the gene matches. Germline CDR1 reads KGHSH; CDR2 reads LQKENI. This CDR3 comprises 16 residues. The CDR3 spells CASSPALADLTGELFF. In DNA, the CDR3 is TGTGCCAGCTCACCAGCACTAGCGGACCTCACCGGGGAGCTGTTTTTT. Full variable domain (rest looked up from reference TRBV18 and TRBJ2-2): NAGVMQNPRHLVRRRGQEARLRCSPMKGHSHVYWYRQLPEEGLKFMVYLQKENIIDESGMPKERFSAEFPKEGPSILRIQQVVRGDSAAYFCASSPALADLTGELFFGEGSRLTVL.

This clone was recorded once. This chain uses TRBV2 with TRBJ1-5; D is perhaps TRBD1 (5 bases). V was clipped by 4 bases and J by 1 base, with 14 bases between them. Per germline, CDR1 SNHLY and CDR2 FYNNEI. The CDR3 totals 16 residues. The CDR3 DNA is TGTGCCAGCAGTGTGGAGGGGCGCGTAAGCAATCAGCCCCAGCATTTT. It yields the protein CASSVEGRVSNQPQHF.

The chain's CDR3 is CASSYRTGGSQPQHF. In DNA form, the CDR3 reads TGTGCCAGCAGCTACCGAACAGGAGGGTCTCAGCCCCAGCATTTT. V usage is TRBV7-2 and J usage is TRBJ1-5, with D maybe TRBD1 (5 bases). V shed 4 bases and J shed 6 bases, with 16 bases lying between them. CDR1 SGHTA and CDR2 FQGNSA come from the germline V gene. CDR3 length: 15 amino acids.

The chain has TRBV30 and TRBJ2-7; 7 nucleotides match TRBD1. Germline V gene sequence: CDR1 GTSNPN, CDR2 SVGIG (reference sequence). The CDR3 loop spans 14 amino acids. Losses at the gene ends were 1 base for V and 5 bases for J; bases not matched to a gene: 8. CDR3 nucleotides: TGTGCCTGGAGTGGAGGTAGGGGGCACAACGAGCAGTACTTC. Protein product: CAWSGGRGHNEQYF. Full variable domain (rest looked up from reference TRBV30 and TRBJ2-7): SQTIHQWPATLVQPVGSPLSLECTVEGTSNPNLYWYRQAAGRGLQLLFYSVGIGQISSEVPQNLSASRPQDRQFILSSKKLLLSDSGFYLCAWSGGRGHNEQYFGPGTRLTVT.

The chain carries TRBV6-5 and TRBJ2-4, with 9 nucleotides matching TRBD2. With 4 bases clipped from V and 6 bases from J, the junction kept 4 bases outside the gene matches. CDR1 and CDR2 (germline): MNHEY, SVGAGI. The CDR3 covers 14 residues. This CDR3 is CASSSRLAANIQYF. CDR3 nucleotides: TGTGCCAGCAGTTCACGACTAGCGGCAAACATTCAGTACTTC.

V usage is TRBV5-1 and J usage is TRBJ2-1, with 8 nucleotides matching TRBD2. The CDR3 is 19 amino acids. From germline, CDR1 is SGHRS and CDR2 YFSETQ. J was trimmed by 0 bases and V by 3 bases; bases with no gene match: 14. CDR3 in amino acids: CASSSHGGAGGASYNEQFF. DNA of the CDR3: TGCGCCAGCAGCTCCCACGGTGGGGCGGGGGGAGCCTCCTACAATGAGCAGTTCTTC.

The V gene is TRBV4-1, the J gene TRBJ2-1; TRBD2 agrees at 9 bases. This CDR3 has 15 residues. The germline V gene has CDR1 MGHRA and CDR2 YSYEKL. Germline trimming cut 0 bases from V and 5 bases from J; bases unmatched to any gene: 2. CDR3 bases: TGCGCCAGCAGCCAAGAGGCTAGCGGGAACAATGAGCAGTTCTTC. Translated, it gives CASSQEASGNNEQFF.

This rearrangement joins TRBV29-1 to TRBJ2-1; D is possibly TRBD1 (5 bases). The CDR3 consists of 14 residues. Trimming cost V 3 bases and J 7 bases, with 16 bases left between them. Germline V lookup: CDR1 SQVTM, CDR2 ANQGSEA. As DNA, the CDR3 is TGCAGCGTTGAGAAGACCCAGGGCGTAAATGAGCAGTTCTTC. As protein: CSVEKTQGVNEQFF.

Comments on this clone: Because the CDR3's place on the DNA is in doubt, the DNA is left out and the CDR3 is given as listed by TCRdb. J is TRBJ2-2 and V is TRBV4-1; the D call in the table, TRBD2, was not verified against the DNA. The germline V gene encodes CDR1 MGHRA and CDR2 YSYEKL. The CDR3 adds up to 14 amino acids, both ends counted. The CDR3 here is CASIQGGAPGSCFF.

This clone was observed a few times. The chain has TRBV6-1 and TRBJ2-7, with 10 bases identical to TRBD1. Trimming removed 3 bases from V and 0 bases from J; junction bases left unmatched: 2. Germline CDR1 is MNHNS and CDR2 is SASEGT. The length of the CDR3 is 15 residues. CDR3 region: CASSEGQGPSYEQYF. DNA for the CDR3: TGTGCCAGCAGTGAGGGACAGGGGCCCTCCTACGAGCAGTACTTC.

The rearrangement joins TRBV5-6 to TRBJ2-3, with a weak D call TRBD1 (5 bases). Germline V gives CDR1 SGHDT, CDR2 YYEEEE. This CDR3 contains 13 residues. V shed 5 bases and J shed 4 bases, with 11 bases lying between them. The DNA for the CDR3 is TGTGCCAGCAGATACCAGGGTGCAGATACGCAGTATTTT. It is translated as CASRYQGADTQYF.